The 21 T cell receptor beta chains below all came from one sample that was sequenced in a study of identical twins. TCRdb re-analysed the 5' RACE reads in MiXCR, keeping a single row per CDR3 protein. The sample has approximately 500,000 distinct CDR3 sequences, 20% to 25% seen once. The sample also formed part of further work on T cells expressing NK-cell markers.

The sample was CD4+ T cells sorted from blood. Receptor source: a woman aged 18-30 years in good health.

The genes are TRBV6-1 and TRBJ1-6, with D unclear. The ends were cut back, 8 bases at V and 10 bases at J, with 15 bases in the middle. Germline V gene lookup returns CDR1 MNHNS and CDR2 SASEGT. The CDR3 is 13 amino acids. In nucleotides, the CDR3 is TGTGCCAGCGGGATGGTGACGGGGTCACCCCTCCACTTT. Translation gives CASGMVTGSPLHF.

This chain links TRBV18 with TRBJ2-7; TRBD1 might be the D (5 bases). Between the trimmed V and J ends, which lost 0 bases and 5 bases, there was a span of 14 bases. There are 15 residues in the CDR3. In germline, CDR1 is KGHSH, CDR2 LQKENI. Written as DNA, the CDR3 is TGTGCCAGCTCACCACCCGGAAAGGGGAAGAACGAGCAGTACTTC. Its translation: CASSPPGKGKNEQYF.

CDR3 nucleotides: TGTGCCAGCAGGGACGGTCGCGGGGGGCGCCAAGAGACCCAGTACTTC. Translating it yields CASRDGRGGRQETQYF. This chain joins TRBV2 and TRBJ2-5, with 8 positions matching TRBD2. V shed 6 bases, J shed 1 base, and the junction held 10 bases outside the gene matches. The CDR3 is 16 amino acids. CDR1 SNHLY and CDR2 FYNNEI come from the germline V gene.

This chain links TRBV20-1 with TRBJ2-5; 8 bases are shared with TRBD2. V lost 3 bases, J lost 6 bases, and 9 bases stayed unmatched. The CDR3 has 14 residues. The germline V gene encodes CDR1 DFQATT and CDR2 SNEGSKA (reference sequence). This chain's CDR3 is CSASQAGAGKTQYF. DNA for the CDR3: TGCAGTGCTAGTCAAGCGGGGGCAGGAAAGACCCAGTACTTC.

The chain uses TRBV12-3 or TRBV12-4 and TRBJ2-7, with 7 positions matching TRBD1. CDR3 length: 13 residues. V trimming: 4 bases; J trimming: 3 bases; junction bases outside the gene matches: 3. CDR3 sequence: CASSWDRNYEQYF. For the CDR3, the DNA is TGTGCCAGCAGTTGGGACAGAAACTACGAGCAGTACTTC.

This clonotype was recorded only once. This chain links TRBV20-1 with TRBJ2-5, with D possibly TRBD2 on 6 matching bases. Deletions cut 6 bases from V and 5 bases from J, with 13 bases between. Germline CDR1 is DFQATT and CDR2 is SNEGSKA (reference sequence). The CDR3 is 12 residues long. CDR3 sequence: CSAEGGGETQYF. The CDR3 nucleotides read TGCAGTGCGGAGGGAGGAGGGGAGACCCAGTACTTC.

This clonotype has only a few counts. The chain is built from TRBV10-3 and TRBJ2-7; TRBD1 might be the D (6 bases). CDR1 ENHRY and CDR2 SYGVKD come from the germline V gene. The CDR3 is made up of 14 amino acids. V was clipped by 5 bases and J by 1 base, with 12 bases between them. The CDR3 sequence is CAISIRDTSYEQYF. CDR3 sequence (DNA): TGTGCCATCAGTATCCGGGACACGTCCTACGAGCAGTACTTC.

Details on this clonotype: Compared with germline, one end of the junction differs, possibly owing to a read error. The chain couples TRBV7-8 to TRBJ1-6; weak D call: TRBD1 (5 bases). The V gene's germline CDR1 is SGHVS and CDR2 FQNEAQ. The CDR3 covers 18 residues. The chain's CDR3 is CASSLAVGGPGGDSPLHF. CDR3 bases: TGTGCCAGCAGCCTAGCAGTGGGTGGGCCGGGGGGTGATTCACCCCTCCACTTT.

The chain joins TRBV5-1 to TRBJ2-3; D not resolved. This CDR3 has 15 amino acids. Germline lookup yields CDR1 SGHRS and CDR2 YFSETQ. The V end lost 1 base, the J end lost 0 bases, and 9 bases lay between the germline ends. CDR3 in DNA: TGCGCCAGCAGCTTGCAGGATTCTAGCACAGATACGCAGTATTTT. This codes for CASSLQDSSTDTQYF.

This clonotype has more than one count but fewer than ten. This sequence joins TRBV12-3 or TRBV12-4 and TRBJ2-3, with TRBD1 as a possible D gene (6 bases). The V end was cut by 7 bases, the J end by 0 bases, with 20 bases between. The CDR3 totals 17 residues. CDR3 in amino acids: CASTSGVGGSSTDTQYF. DNA for the CDR3: TGTGCCAGCACCTCAGGGGTTGGCGGATCTAGCACAGATACGCAGTATTTT.

The chain has TRBV10-3 and TRBJ2-3, with D possibly TRBD2 on 5 matching bases. The CDR3 covers 12 residues. Germline V gives CDR1 ENHRY, CDR2 SYGVKD. V shed 6 bases and J shed 7 bases, with 11 bases lying between them. The chain's CDR3 is CAISPPGNTQYF. The CDR3 coding sequence is TGTGCCATCAGCCCCCCGGGGAATACGCAGTATTTT.

The V call is TRBV11-3, the J call TRBJ1-2; D remains unclear. The CDR3 is 15 residues long. Trimming left V 5 bases short and J 1 base short, with 14 bases between. CDR1 is SGHNT, CDR2 YENEEA, per germline. The CDR3 region is CASSVEGSHNYGYTF. The CDR3 nucleotides read TGTGCCAGCAGCGTGGAGGGCTCGCATAACTATGGCTACACCTTC. The full variable domain, its missing parts supplied by reference TRBV11-3 and TRBJ1-2, is EAGVVQSPRYKIIEKKQPVAFWCNPISGHNTLYWYLQNLGQGPELLIRYENEEAVDDSQLPKDRFSAERLKGVDSTLKIQPAELGDSAVYLCASSVEGSHNYGYTFGSGTRLTVV.

The table lists this clonotype with many counts. This may be a read error, as it is one base from a much larger clone. The chain is built from TRBV5-6 and TRBJ1-1, with no clear D. Deletions cut 2 bases from V and 1 base from J, with 6 bases between. Germline lookup yields CDR1 SGHDT and CDR2 YYEEEE. The CDR3 length is 13 residues. CDR3 sequence (DNA): TGTGCCAGCAGCTTACAGAGGAACACTGAAGCTTTCTTT. Translating gives CASSLQRNTEAFF.

This sequence joins TRBV20-1 and TRBJ1-1; no clear D gene. The CDR3 consists of 12 residues. V shed 3 bases and J shed 6 bases, with 11 bases lying between them. Per the germline V gene, CDR1 is DFQATT and CDR2 is SNEGSKA (reference sequence). CDR3 nucleotides: TGCAGTGCTAGTCACCCCGGGGCTGAAGCTTTCTTT. Amino acid sequence: CSASHPGAEAFF.

This clonotype has a handful of counts. The CDR3 nucleotides are TGTGCCAGCAGCGGGCGTCGCGCAGGGGGTATAGTAGATGGCTACACCTTC. Translating gives CASSGRRAGGIVDGYTF. The V and J genes are TRBV9 and TRBJ1-2; TRBD1 matches at 7 bases. Trimming removed 3 bases from V and 6 bases from J; junction bases left unmatched: 17. The CDR3 is made up of 17 amino acids. Germline V gene sequence: CDR1 SGDLS, CDR2 YYNGEE.

This clonotype came up many times. The gene calls are TRBV5-6 and TRBJ2-1; D call uncertain. V was pared by 1 base and J by 12 bases, with 8 bases between. The CDR3 is made up of 11 amino acids. CDR1 is SGHDT, CDR2 YYEEEE, per germline. CDR3 loop: CASSLNSPQFF. Here the CDR3 DNA reads TGTGCCAGCAGCTTGAACAGCCCGCAGTTCTTC.

This clonotype was seen only a few times. The chain recombines TRBV20-1 with TRBJ2-5; 11 positions agree with TRBD2. Germline CDR1 reads DFQATT; CDR2 reads SNEGSKA (reference sequence). The V segment lost 4 bases and the J segment 5 bases; nucleotides outside the gene matches: 9. The length of the CDR3 is 15 residues. Here the CDR3 DNA reads TGCAGTGCTAATAGCGGGAGGGCCCTCGTGGAGACCCAGTACTTC. Amino acids: CSANSGRALVETQYF.

In its sample, this clonotype was seen a few times. For the CDR3, the DNA is TGTGCCAGCAGTTACGTTAGCGGGACCACCGGGGAGCTGTTTTTT. Amino acids: CASSYVSGTTGELFF. The chain links TRBV6-5 to TRBJ2-2, with 8 nucleotides matching TRBD2. Germline V gives CDR1 MNHEY, CDR2 SVGAGI. The trim removed 2 bases at V and 4 bases at J, leaving 3 bases unmatched. The CDR3 is 15 amino acids.

Only a few counts were recorded for this clonotype. The gene calls are TRBV5-6 and TRBJ1-6; possibly TRBD1 for D (5 bases). Germline V gene sequence: CDR1 SGHDT, CDR2 YYEEEE. The CDR3 consists of 15 residues. V dropped 8 bases and J dropped 7 bases, with 19 bases sitting between them. The DNA of the CDR3 is TGTGCCAGTGCAGGTCCGGGACCCCTGAATTCACCCCTCCACTTT. It yields the protein CASAGPGPLNSPLHF.

The chain has TRBV20-1 and TRBJ2-7, with D perhaps matching TRBD2 (6 bases). The germline CDR1 and CDR2 sequences are DFQATT and SNEGSKA (reference sequence). The CDR3 is made up of 16 amino acids. V gave up 0 bases and J gave up 0 bases, with 15 bases separating them. This CDR3 is CSARDLGGASSYEQYF. The CDR3 DNA follows: TGCAGTGCTAGAGATCTGGGCGGGGCTAGCTCCTACGAGCAGTACTTC.

V gene TRBV29-1 combines with J gene TRBJ1-6; D unresolved. Germline V gene data show CDR1 as SQVTM and CDR2 as ANQGSEA. The ends were cut back, 6 bases at V and 3 bases at J, with 9 bases in the middle. The CDR3 runs to 13 residues. CDR3 bases: TGCAGCGTCCGAGGCGACTATAATTCACCCCTCCACTTT. Protein: CSVRGDYNSPLHF.